The 27 T cell receptor beta chains below come from one sample, sequenced in a study of T-cell reconstitution after alpha-beta-depleted transplantation in children. Unique molecular identifiers were built into the TCRbeta library. TCRdb re-called the PCR reads with MiXCR, one entry per CDR3 protein. Of around 960,000 distinct CDR3 sequences in the sample, about 30% are singletons; the top ten hold roughly 27%. Sequenced here: PBMCs, mostly from graft donor cells, sampled 360 days after TCRalphabeta/CD19-depleted stem cell transplant. These receptors were taken from a boy under two years old who had a stem cell transplant for SCID, so the T cells may come from the graft donor.

This rearrangement joins TRBV15 to TRBJ2-4, with unresolved D. Per the germline V gene, CDR1 is LNHNV and CDR2 is YYDKDF (reference sequence). CDR3 length: 15 residues. V shed 4 bases and J shed 1 base, with 11 bases lying between them. The CDR3 is CATSKVQVAKNIQYF. The DNA for the CDR3 is TGTGCCACCAGCAAGGTCCAGGTCGCCAAAAACATTCAGTACTTC.

CDR3 coding DNA: TGTGCCAGCAGCTCCCGGGACGGCTATACTTGGGGGTATGGCTACACCTTC. Translation gives CASSSRDGYTWGYGYTF. The chain is built from TRBV11-2 and TRBJ1-2; weak D call: TRBD1 (5 bases). This CDR3 contains 17 residues. Deletions cut 4 bases from V and 5 bases from J, with 23 bases between. Looked up from germline, CDR1 is SGHAT and CDR2 is FQNNGV.

The table lists this clonotype with many counts. V gene TRBV5-1 combines with J gene TRBJ2-2, with D tentatively TRBD1 or TRBD2 (5 bases each). Germline V lookup: CDR1 SGHRS, CDR2 YFSETQ. V was trimmed by 4 bases and J by 0 bases, leaving 13 bases between them. CDR3 size: 16 residues. The CDR3 DNA reads as TGCGCCAGCAGCCTGGGTGGGACCGCGAACACCGGGGAGCTGTTTTTT. This encodes CASSLGGTANTGELFF.

This chain uses TRBV9 with TRBJ1-1; TRBD1 matches 9 bases. Trimming removed 0 bases from V and 5 bases from J; junction bases left unmatched: 11. From germline, CDR1 is SGDLS and CDR2 YYNGEE. This CDR3 has 17 residues. CDR3 sequence reads: CASSVAAHGDRVTEAFF. The CDR3 DNA follows: TGTGCCAGCAGCGTAGCCGCTCATGGGGACAGGGTGACTGAAGCTTTCTTT.

The chain is built from TRBV7-8 and TRBJ2-7; 7 bases match TRBD1. Germline-derived CDR1 and CDR2 are SGHVS and FQNEAQ. Losses at the gene ends were 4 bases for V and 0 bases for J; bases not matched to a gene: 6. CDR3 size: 15 residues. The CDR3 bases are TGTGCCAGCAGCTCAGACAGGGACCCCTCCTACGAGCAGTACTTC. Its translation is CASSSDRDPSYEQYF.

The chain combines TRBV20-1 with TRBJ2-7, with a tentative D call TRBD2 (7 bases). The CDR3 sequence is 14 residues long. Germline V CDR1 and CDR2: DFQATT, SNEGSKA (reference sequence). V was clipped by 5 bases and J by 1 base, with 15 bases between them. CDR3 loop: CSARGAGASYEQYF. For the CDR3, the DNA is TGCAGTGCTCGTGGGGCGGGGGCATCCTACGAGCAGTACTTC.

This clonotype was observed a handful of times. The chain combines TRBV29-1 with TRBJ2-1, with TRBD2 matching 8 bases. The germline V gene has CDR1 SQVTM and CDR2 ANQGSEA. This CDR3 has 14 residues. Trimming removed 3 bases from V and 2 bases from J; junction bases left unmatched: 3. CDR3 bases: TGCAGCGTTGAGCCGGGACTAGCCTACAATGAGCAGTTCTTC. This gives the protein CSVEPGLAYNEQFF.

This clonotype was counted between two and nine times. V and J are TRBV20-1 and TRBJ2-7, with D possibly TRBD2 on 7 matching bases. The CDR3 sequence is 14 residues long. With 1 base removed from V and 3 bases from J, the gap between germline ends came to 13 bases. CDR1 DFQATT and CDR2 SNEGSKA come from the germline V gene (reference sequence). DNA for the CDR3: TGCAGTGCTAGAGTCGGGGGGCGTAGCTACGAGCAGTACTTC. Translated, it gives CSARVGGRSYEQYF.

The table lists this clonotype with a few counts. V is TRBV4-1 and J is TRBJ2-5; D possibly matches TRBD1 or TRBD2 (5 bases each). Trimming pared 0 bases from V and 1 base from J, leaving 9 bases between. Germline loops: CDR1 MGHRA, CDR2 YSYEKL. The CDR3 loop spans 15 amino acids. The CDR3 reads CASSQDKGTQETQYF. The CDR3 bases are TGCGCCAGCAGCCAAGATAAGGGGACCCAAGAGACCCAGTACTTC.

This rearrangement joins TRBV5-5 to TRBJ2-1, with 8 bases aligning to TRBD1. This CDR3 spans 15 amino acids. The V gene end was trimmed by 5 bases and the J gene end by 7 bases; junction bases not matched to a gene: 11. Germline assignment: CDR1 SGHKS and CDR2 YYEKEE (reference sequence). CDR3 amino acids: CASSYSGGARNEQFF. The CDR3 coding sequence is TGTGCCAGCAGTTACTCAGGGGGCGCGAGGAATGAGCAGTTCTTC.

In this sample, this clonotype turned up a few times. This chain links TRBV4-1 with TRBJ2-4; tentative D call: TRBD2 (5 bases). Germline assignment: CDR1 MGHRA and CDR2 YSYEKL. V gave up 1 base and J gave up 4 bases, with 11 bases separating them. The CDR3 consists of 15 residues. The CDR3 sequence: CASSQGASIKNIQYF. The DNA of the CDR3 is TGCGCCAGCAGCCAAGGCGCTAGCATTAAAAACATTCAGTACTTC.

In its sample, this clonotype was seen a few times. This sequence joins TRBV28 and TRBJ2-1, with 8 bases lining up with TRBD2. Germline loops: CDR1 MDHEN, CDR2 SYDVKM. The J segment lost 8 bases and the V segment lost 4 bases, leaving 13 bases of the junction unmatched. There are 16 residues in the CDR3. CDR3 bases: TGTGCCAGCAGTTGGGGGACTAGTGGGTTTTGGGATGAGCAGTTCTTC. This gives the protein CASSWGTSGFWDEQFF. The full variable domain, rest sourced from reference TRBV28 and TRBJ2-1, is DVKVTQSSRYLVKRTGEKVFLECVQDMDHENMFWYRQDPGLGLRLIYFSYDVKMKEKGDIPEGYSVSREKKERFSLILESASTNQTSMYLCASSWGTSGFWDEQFFGPGTRLTVL.

The gene calls are TRBV28 and TRBJ1-5; 10 bases are shared with TRBD1. Trimming took 1 base from V and 0 from J; bases not matched to a gene: 9. Per germline, CDR1 MDHEN and CDR2 SYDVKM. The CDR3 sequence is 19 residues long. The CDR3 loop reads CASSLYWTGGPYSNQPQHF. In DNA form, the CDR3 reads TGTGCCAGCAGTTTATATTGGACAGGGGGGCCTTATAGCAATCAGCCCCAGCATTTT.

This clonotype has just a few counts. CDR3 coding DNA: TGTGCCAGCGCGGTGGGTTCGCGGAAGGCCTACGAGCAGTACTTC. This sequence encodes CASAVGSRKAYEQYF. The chain is built from TRBV12-3 or TRBV12-4 and TRBJ2-7; no definite D call. CDR3 length: 15 residues. The V and J ends lost 8 bases and 2 bases respectively, with 19 bases between them.

The genes are TRBV20-1 and TRBJ1-6; D unresolved. Germline CDR1 and CDR2: DFQATT and SNEGSKA (reference sequence). The CDR3 has 17 amino acids. Trimming shortened V by 5 bases and J by 8 bases, and 25 bases separated the two germline ends. The CDR3 nucleotides are TGCAGTGCTCCGAGTCCCCCAAAAAGGCCTGCGGATTCACCCCTCCACTTT. Protein: CSAPSPPKRPADSPLHF.

The chain carries TRBV29-1 and TRBJ2-1; tentatively, D is TRBD1 or TRBD2 (6 bases each). Between the trimmed V and J ends, which lost 4 bases and 2 bases, there was a span of 18 bases. CDR3 length: 16 residues. Germline CDR1 is SQVTM and CDR2 is ANQGSEA. The CDR3 is CSVGSWGDTAYNEQFF. The CDR3 DNA follows: TGCAGCGTTGGTTCGTGGGGGGACACGGCCTACAATGAGCAGTTCTTC.

This clonotype was found a few times. This chain links TRBV20-1 with TRBJ2-2; a possible D gene is TRBD2 (5 bases). The ends were cut back, 0 bases at V and 5 bases at J, with 10 bases in the middle. The CDR3 covers 14 residues. The germline V gene has CDR1 DFQATT and CDR2 SNEGSKA (reference sequence). The CDR3 DNA reads TGCAGTGCTAGAGAGACTATTCTGACCGGGGAGCTGTTTTTT. This translates into CSARETILTGELFF.

V is TRBV3-1 and J is TRBJ2-2, with D possibly being TRBD1 or TRBD2 (6 bases each). The ends were cut back, 4 bases at V and 0 bases at J, with 9 bases in the middle. The length of the CDR3 is 15 residues. Germline assignment: CDR1 LGHDT and CDR2 YNNKEL (reference sequence). CDR3 coding DNA: TGTGCCAGCAGCCGGGGGGCGGCGAACACCGGGGAGCTGTTTTTT. It specifies CASSRGAANTGELFF.

This clonotype has only a few counts. With a much larger clone just one base away, this may be a read error. V usage is TRBV5-1 and J usage is TRBJ2-5; maybe TRBD1 (6 bases). V lost 4 bases, J lost 1 base, and 8 bases lay in between. The germline V gene encodes CDR1 SGHRS and CDR2 YFSETQ. This CDR3 is built from 13 residues. The CDR3 nucleotides read TGCGCCAGCAGCATGGACAGCCAAGAGACCCAGTACTTC. This encodes CASSMDSQETQYF.

In this sample, this clonotype turned up a few times. V gene TRBV28 combines with J gene TRBJ2-7; TRBD1 agrees at 8 bases. There are 15 residues in the CDR3. Germline CDR1 and CDR2: MDHEN and SYDVKM. V dropped 5 bases and J dropped 6; count of bases not matched to a gene: 12. The CDR3 is CASSALGQVFAEQYF. The DNA of the CDR3 is TGTGCCAGCAGTGCCCTGGGACAGGTCTTCGCCGAGCAGTACTTC.

The table lists this clonotype with a few counts. V is TRBV12-3 or TRBV12-4 and J is TRBJ2-1, with D possibly matching TRBD1 (6 bases). Deletions cut 5 bases from V and 4 bases from J, with 12 bases between. The CDR3 runs 14 residues. The DNA for the CDR3 is TGTGCCAGCAGTCCTTTGACAGGTTACAATGAGCAGTTCTTC. Its translation is CASSPLTGYNEQFF.

This clonotype was observed at least ten times. The chain has TRBV2 and TRBJ2-3; 8 nucleotides match TRBD2. Germline V lookup: CDR1 SNHLY, CDR2 FYNNEI. The CDR3 spans 16 residues. V was pared by 3 bases and J by 0 bases, with 5 bases of the junction left unmatched. DNA for the CDR3: TGTGCCAGCAGTGATAAGTCGGGGGGGAGCACAGATACGCAGTATTTT. It translates to CASSDKSGGSTDTQYF.

This clonotype has more than one count but fewer than ten. The genes are TRBV5-1 and TRBJ2-7, with 8 nucleotides matching TRBD1. With V trimmed by 4 bases and J by 2 bases, 5 bases remained unmatched. Germline loops: CDR1 SGHRS, CDR2 YFSETQ. This CDR3 has 14 amino acids. CDR3 sequence: CASSAGQATYEQYF. In DNA, the CDR3 is TGCGCCAGCAGCGCGGGACAGGCGACCTACGAGCAGTACTTC.

The chain employs TRBV2 and TRBJ2-7, with 7 bases aligning to TRBD1. The V and J ends lost 5 bases and 8 bases, in that order; junction bases with no gene match: 3. Germline V CDR1 and CDR2: SNHLY, FYNNEI. The length of the CDR3 is 11 residues. CDR3 nucleotides: TGTGCCAGCAGTCAGACAGGGCAGCAGTACTTC. Translated, it gives CASSQTGQQYF.

CDR3 sequence (DNA): TGTGCCAGCAGTTACTCTCACCCTAGCTACGAGCAGTACTTC. It codes for CASSYSHPSYEQYF. The chain recombines TRBV6-5 with TRBJ2-7; D not resolved. From germline, CDR1 is MNHEY and CDR2 SVGAGI. V lost 0 bases, J lost 3 bases, and 9 bases lay in between. The CDR3 has 14 amino acids.

A few counts support this clonotype. This sequence joins TRBV24-1 and TRBJ2-5; TRBD1 aligns across 7 bases. The J segment lost 4 bases and the V segment lost 4 bases, leaving 8 bases of the junction unmatched. Looked up from germline, CDR1 is KGHDR and CDR2 is SFDVKD. The length of the CDR3 is 15 residues. The CDR3 spells CATSEPGTAAETQYF. In DNA, the CDR3 is TGTGCCACCAGTGAGCCCGGGACAGCGGCAGAGACCCAGTACTTC.

The gene calls are TRBV12-3 or TRBV12-4 and TRBJ2-7; TRBD2 matches at 8 bases. CDR3 length: 16 residues. V trimming: 5 bases; J trimming: 0 bases; junction bases outside the gene matches: 9. The CDR3 nucleotides are TGTGCCAGCAGTCGAACGACCGGGACTAGCTCCTACGAGCAGTACTTC. Protein sequence: CASSRTTGTSSYEQYF.